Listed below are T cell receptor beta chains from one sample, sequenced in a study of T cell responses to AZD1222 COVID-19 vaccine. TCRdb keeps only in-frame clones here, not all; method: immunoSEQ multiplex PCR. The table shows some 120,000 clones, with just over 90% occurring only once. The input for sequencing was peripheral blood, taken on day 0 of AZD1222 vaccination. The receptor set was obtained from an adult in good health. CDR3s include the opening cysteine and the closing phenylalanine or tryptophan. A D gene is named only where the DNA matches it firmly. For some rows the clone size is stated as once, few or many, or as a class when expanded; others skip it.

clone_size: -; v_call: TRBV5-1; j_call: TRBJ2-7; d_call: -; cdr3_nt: TGCGCCAGCAGCTCGGACACTTACGAGCAGTACTTC; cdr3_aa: CASSSDTYEQYF
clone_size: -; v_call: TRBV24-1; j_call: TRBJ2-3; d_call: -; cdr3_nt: TGTGCCACCAGTGATTTGGGAAACACAGATACGCAGTATTTT; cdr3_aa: CATSDLGNTDTQYF
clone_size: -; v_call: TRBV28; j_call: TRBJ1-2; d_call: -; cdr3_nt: TGTGCCAGCAGTCGACGAGTACGGGACTACACCTTC; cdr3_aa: CASSRRVRDYTF
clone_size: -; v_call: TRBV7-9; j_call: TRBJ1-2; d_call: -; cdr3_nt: TGTGCCAGCAGCAGATTCGACGGGAACTATGGCTACACCTTC; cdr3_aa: CASSRFDGNYGYTF
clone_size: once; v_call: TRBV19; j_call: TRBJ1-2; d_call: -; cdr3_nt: TGTGCCAGTAGTGTAAATACACGGATATATGGCTACACCTTC; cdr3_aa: CASSVNTRIYGYTF
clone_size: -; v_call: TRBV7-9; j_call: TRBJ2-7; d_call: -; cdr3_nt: TGTGCCAGCAGCCTTGGGGGCGGGACAGAGACCTACGAGCAGTACTTC; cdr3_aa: CASSLGGGTETYEQYF
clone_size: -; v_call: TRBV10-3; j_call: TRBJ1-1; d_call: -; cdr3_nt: TGTGCCAGCCTCCAGGTGTTGAACACTGAAGCTTTCTTT; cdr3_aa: CASLQVLNTEAFF
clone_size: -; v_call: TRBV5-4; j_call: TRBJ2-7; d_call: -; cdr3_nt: TGTGCCAGCAGCTCGTTTTCCTACGAGCAGTACTTC; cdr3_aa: CASSSFSYEQYF
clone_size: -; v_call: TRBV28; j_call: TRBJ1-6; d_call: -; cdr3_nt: TGTGCCAGCAGTTTATCCGGGAGGGACTCACCCCTCCACTTT; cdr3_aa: CASSLSGRDSPLHF
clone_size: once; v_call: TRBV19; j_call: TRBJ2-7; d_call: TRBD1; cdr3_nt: TGTGCCAGTAGTTCCGGGACAGGGTCGTACGAGCAGTACTTC; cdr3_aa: CASSSGTGSYEQYF
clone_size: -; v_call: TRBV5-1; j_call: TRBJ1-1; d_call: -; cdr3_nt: TGCGCCAGCAGCTTGGAACCCGAGGACACTGAAGCTTTCTTT; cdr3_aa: CASSLEPEDTEAFF
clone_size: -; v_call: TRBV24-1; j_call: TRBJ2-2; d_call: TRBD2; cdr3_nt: TGTGCCACCAGTGACCATCCTAGCGGGAGCGTCCCCGGGGAGCTGTTTTTT; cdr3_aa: CATSDHPSGSVPGELFF
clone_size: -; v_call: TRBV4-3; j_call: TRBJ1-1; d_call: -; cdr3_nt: TGCGCCAGCAGCCAAGCGGGCAACACTGAAGCTTTCTTT; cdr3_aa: CASSQAGNTEAFF
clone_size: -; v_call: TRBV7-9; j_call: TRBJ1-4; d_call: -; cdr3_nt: TGTGCCAGCAGTTTAGACCCCCTAGAACTGTTTTTT; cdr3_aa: CASSLDPLELFF
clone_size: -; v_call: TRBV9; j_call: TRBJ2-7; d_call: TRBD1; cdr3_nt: TGTGCCAGCAGCGTAACCGGGACAGAGATGTACGAGCAGTACTTC; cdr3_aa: CASSVTGTEMYEQYF
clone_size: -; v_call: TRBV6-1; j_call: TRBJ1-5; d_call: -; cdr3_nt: TGTGCCAGCGGGGAAGCATGGCATCAGCCCCAGCATTTT; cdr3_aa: CASGEAWHQPQHF
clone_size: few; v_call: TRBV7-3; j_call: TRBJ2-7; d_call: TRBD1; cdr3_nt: TGTGCCAGCAGCTCCGGACAGGGGGGCAACGAGCAGTACTTC; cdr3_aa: CASSSGQGGNEQYF
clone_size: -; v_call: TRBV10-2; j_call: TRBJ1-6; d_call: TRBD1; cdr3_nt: TGCGCCAGCTCCTGGACAGGGAAAAATTCACCCCTCCACTTT; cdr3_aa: CASSWTGKNSPLHF
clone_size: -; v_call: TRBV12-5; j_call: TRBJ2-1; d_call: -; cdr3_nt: TGTGCTAGTGGTTTCGGGTTTTACAATGAGCAGTTCTTC; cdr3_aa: CASGFGFYNEQFF
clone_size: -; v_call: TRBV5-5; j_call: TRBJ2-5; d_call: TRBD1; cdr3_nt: TGTGCCAGCAGCTGGACAGGGGGCGGGGAGACCCAGTACTTC; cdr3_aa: CASSWTGGGETQYF
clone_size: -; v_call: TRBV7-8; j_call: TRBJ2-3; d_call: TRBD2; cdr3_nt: TGTGCCAGCAGCTTAGCGCTGAGACTAGCGGGAGAAGATACGCAGTATTTT; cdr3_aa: CASSLALRLAGEDTQYF
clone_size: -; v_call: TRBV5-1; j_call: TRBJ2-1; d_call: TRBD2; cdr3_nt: TGCGCCAGCAGCCGATCCGGGACTAGTGGCGAGCAGTTCTTC; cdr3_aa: CASSRSGTSGEQFF
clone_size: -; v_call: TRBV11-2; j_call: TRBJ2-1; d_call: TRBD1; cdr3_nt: TGTGCCAGCAGCTTAGAAGGGACAGGGTATAAGCAGTTCTTC; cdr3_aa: CASSLEGTGYKQFF
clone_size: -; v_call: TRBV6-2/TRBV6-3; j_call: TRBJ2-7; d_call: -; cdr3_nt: TGTGCCAGCAGTTTGACCTACGAGCAGTACTTC; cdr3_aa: CASSLTYEQYF
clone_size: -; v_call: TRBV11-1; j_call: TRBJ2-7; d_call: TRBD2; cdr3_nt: TGTGCCAGCAGCTTAGGTACTAGCGGGACCTACGAGCAGTACTTC; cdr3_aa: CASSLGTSGTYEQYF
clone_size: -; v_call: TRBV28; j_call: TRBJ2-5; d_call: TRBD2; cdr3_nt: TGTGCCAGCAGCCTCGAGGGAGGGCCGCGGGAGACCCAGTACTTC; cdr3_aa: CASSLEGGPRETQYF
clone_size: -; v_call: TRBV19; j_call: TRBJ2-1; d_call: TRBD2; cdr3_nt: TGTGCCAGTACCCCCAGCGGGAGAATGAGCTCCTACAATGAGCAGTTCTTC; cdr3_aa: CASTPSGRMSSYNEQFF
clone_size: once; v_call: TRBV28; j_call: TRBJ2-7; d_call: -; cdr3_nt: TGTGCCAGCAGGCCAACAGGGTCCCGTTCCTACGAGCAGTACTTC; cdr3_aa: CASRPTGSRSYEQYF
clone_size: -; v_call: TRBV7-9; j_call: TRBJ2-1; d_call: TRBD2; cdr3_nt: TGTGCCAGCAGCTTATGGTCTGCGACTAGCGGATACAATGAGCAGTTCTTC; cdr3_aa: CASSLWSATSGYNEQFF
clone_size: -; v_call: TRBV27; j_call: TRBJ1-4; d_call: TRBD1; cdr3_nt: TGTGCCAGCAGAAGGACAGGCCAAGGTGAAAAACTGTTTTTT; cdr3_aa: CASRRTGQGEKLFF
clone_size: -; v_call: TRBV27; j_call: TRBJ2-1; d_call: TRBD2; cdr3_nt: TGTGCCAGCAGTTTAGGAACTAGCGGGAGGGCCGATAATGAGCAGTTCTTC; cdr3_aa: CASSLGTSGRADNEQFF
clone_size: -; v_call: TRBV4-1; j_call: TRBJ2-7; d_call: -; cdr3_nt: TGCGCCAGCAGCCACACAGGCCCGAGCTCCTACGAGCAGTACTTC; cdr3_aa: CASSHTGPSSYEQYF
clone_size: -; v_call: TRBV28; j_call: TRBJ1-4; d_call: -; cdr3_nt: TGTGCCAGCAGTTTACTTGGCCCCGATAATGAAAAACTGTTTTTT; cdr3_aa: CASSLLGPDNEKLFF
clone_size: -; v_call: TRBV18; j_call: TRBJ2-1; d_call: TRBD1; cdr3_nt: TGTGCCAGCTCTCCGGACAGGGGGTCATATTCCTACAATGAGCAGTTCTTC; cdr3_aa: CASSPDRGSYSYNEQFF
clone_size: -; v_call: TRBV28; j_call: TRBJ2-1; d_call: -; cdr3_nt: TGTGCCAGCAGTTTTGTAAATACCAACAATGAGCAGTTCTTC; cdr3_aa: CASSFVNTNNEQFF
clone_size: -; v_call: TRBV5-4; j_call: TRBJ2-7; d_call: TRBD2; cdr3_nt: TGTGCCAGCAGCTTGGGTATTGCGGGAGGAGCGTACGAGCAGTACTTC; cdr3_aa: CASSLGIAGGAYEQYF
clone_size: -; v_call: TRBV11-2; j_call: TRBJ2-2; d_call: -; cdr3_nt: TGTGCCAGCAGCTTAGACGGGCCCCGGGCCGGGGAGCTGTTTTTT; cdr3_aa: CASSLDGPRAGELFF
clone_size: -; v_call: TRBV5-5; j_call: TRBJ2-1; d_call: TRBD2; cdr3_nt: TGTGCCAGCAGCACCGTTACTAGCGATGAGCAGTTCTTC; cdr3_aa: CASSTVTSDEQFF
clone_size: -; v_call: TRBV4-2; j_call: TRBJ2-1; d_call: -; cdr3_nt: TGTGCCAGCAGCCGGTCGCCTACGGTCGATGAGCAGTTCTTC; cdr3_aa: CASSRSPTVDEQFF
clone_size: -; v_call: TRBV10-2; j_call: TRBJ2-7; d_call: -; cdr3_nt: TGCGCCAGCAGTGAGGGGGGGAGCTCCTACGAGCAGTACTTC; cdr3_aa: CASSEGGSSYEQYF
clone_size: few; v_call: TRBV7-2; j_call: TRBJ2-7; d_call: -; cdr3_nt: TGTGCCAGCAGCTTAGCGGGCCCGTACGAGCAGTACTTC; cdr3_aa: CASSLAGPYEQYF
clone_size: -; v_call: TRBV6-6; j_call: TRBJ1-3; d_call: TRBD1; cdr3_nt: TGTGCCACCCTTGAGGGGGCCCGTGGAAACACCATATATTTT; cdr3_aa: CATLEGARGNTIYF
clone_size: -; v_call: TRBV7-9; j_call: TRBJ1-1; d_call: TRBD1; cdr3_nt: TGTGCCAGCAGCCCCGCCGGGACAGGGATGAGCACTGAAGCTTTCTTT; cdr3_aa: CASSPAGTGMSTEAFF
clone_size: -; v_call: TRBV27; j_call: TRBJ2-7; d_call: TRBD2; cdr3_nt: TGTGCCAGCAGTTTGGTCGGGAGGGCCAACGAGCAGTACTTC; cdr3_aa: CASSLVGRANEQYF
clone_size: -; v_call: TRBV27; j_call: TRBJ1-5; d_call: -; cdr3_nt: TGTGCCAGCAGCCCAACAGGGTACAATCAGCCCCAGCATTTT; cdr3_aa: CASSPTGYNQPQHF
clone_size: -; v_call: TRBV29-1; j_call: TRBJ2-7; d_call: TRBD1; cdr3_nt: TGCAGCGTTGGACAGGGAAGCTCCTACGAGCAGTACTTC; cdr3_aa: CSVGQGSSYEQYF
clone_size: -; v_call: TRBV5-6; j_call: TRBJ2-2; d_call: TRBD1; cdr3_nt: TGTGCCAGCAGCTTGGGCAGGGGGCTGGCCGGGGAGCTGTTTTTT; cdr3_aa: CASSLGRGLAGELFF
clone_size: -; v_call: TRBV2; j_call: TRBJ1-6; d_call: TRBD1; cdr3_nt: TGTGCCAGGGGGGGACAGGGTGATTCACCCCTCCACTTT; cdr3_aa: CARGGQGDSPLHF
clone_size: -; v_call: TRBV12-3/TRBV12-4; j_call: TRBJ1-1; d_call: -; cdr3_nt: TGTGCCAGCAGTTTAGAGCCAGGGACTGAAGCTTTCTTT; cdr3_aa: CASSLEPGTEAFF
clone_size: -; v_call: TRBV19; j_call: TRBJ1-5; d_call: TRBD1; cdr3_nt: TGTGCCAGTATCCCGGACAGGGGGGCTAGCAATCAGCCCCAGCATTTT; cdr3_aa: CASIPDRGASNQPQHF
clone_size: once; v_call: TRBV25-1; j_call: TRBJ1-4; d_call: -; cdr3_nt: TGTGCCAGCAGGCGGGGAGAAAAACTGTTTTTT; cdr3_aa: CASRRGEKLFF